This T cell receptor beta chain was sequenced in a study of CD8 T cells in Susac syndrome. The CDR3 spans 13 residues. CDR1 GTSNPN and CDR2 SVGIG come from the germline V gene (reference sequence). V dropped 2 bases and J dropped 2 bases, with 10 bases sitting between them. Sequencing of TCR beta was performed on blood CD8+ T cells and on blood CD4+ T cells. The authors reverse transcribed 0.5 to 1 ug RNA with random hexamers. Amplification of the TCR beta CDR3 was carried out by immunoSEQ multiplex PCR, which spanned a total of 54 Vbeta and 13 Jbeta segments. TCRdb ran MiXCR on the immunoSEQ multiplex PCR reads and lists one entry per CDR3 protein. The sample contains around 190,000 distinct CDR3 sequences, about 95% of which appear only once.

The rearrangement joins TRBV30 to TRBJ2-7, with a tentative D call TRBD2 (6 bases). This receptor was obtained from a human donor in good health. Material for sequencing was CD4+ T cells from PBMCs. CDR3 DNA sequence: TGTGCCTGGAGTCGCGGGACGCCCTACGAGCAGTACTTC. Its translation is CAWSRGTPYEQYF.